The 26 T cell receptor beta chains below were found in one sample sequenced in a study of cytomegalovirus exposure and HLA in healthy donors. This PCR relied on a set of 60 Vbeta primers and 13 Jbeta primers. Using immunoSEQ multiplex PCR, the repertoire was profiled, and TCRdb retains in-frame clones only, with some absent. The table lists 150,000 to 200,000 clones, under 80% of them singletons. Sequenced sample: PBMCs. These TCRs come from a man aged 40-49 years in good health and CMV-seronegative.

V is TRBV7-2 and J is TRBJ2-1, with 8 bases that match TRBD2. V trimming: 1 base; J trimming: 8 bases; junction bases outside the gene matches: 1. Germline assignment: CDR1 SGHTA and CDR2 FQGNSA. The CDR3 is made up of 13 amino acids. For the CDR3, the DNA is TGTGCCAGCAGCTTAGGGCGGGAGGATGAGCAGTTCTTC. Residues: CASSLGREDEQFF.

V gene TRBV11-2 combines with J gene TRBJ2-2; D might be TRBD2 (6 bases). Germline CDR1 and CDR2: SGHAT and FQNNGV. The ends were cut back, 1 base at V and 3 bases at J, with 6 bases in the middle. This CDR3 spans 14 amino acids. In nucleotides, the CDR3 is TGTGCCAGCAGCTTAGCGGGGGACACCGGGGAGCTGTTTTTT. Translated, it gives CASSLAGDTGELFF. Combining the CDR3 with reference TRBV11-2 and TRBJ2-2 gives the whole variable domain EAGVAQSPRYKIIEKRQSVAFWCNPISGHATLYWYQQILGQGPKLLIQFQNNGVVDDSQLPKDRFSAERLKGVDSTLKIQPAKLEDSAVYLCASSLAGDTGELFFGEGSRLTVL.

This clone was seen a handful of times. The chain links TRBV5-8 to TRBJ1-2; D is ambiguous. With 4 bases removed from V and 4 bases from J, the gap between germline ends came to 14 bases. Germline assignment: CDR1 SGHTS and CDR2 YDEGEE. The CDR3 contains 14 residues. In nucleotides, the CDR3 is TGTGCCAGCAGCCTGGTACCGGGTTTCTATGGCTACACCTTC. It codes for CASSLVPGFYGYTF.

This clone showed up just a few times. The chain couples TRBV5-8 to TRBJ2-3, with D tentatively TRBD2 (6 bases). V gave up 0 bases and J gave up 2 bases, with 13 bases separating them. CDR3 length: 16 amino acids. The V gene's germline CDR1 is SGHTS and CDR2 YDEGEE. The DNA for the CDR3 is TGTGCCAGCAGCTTGGTTTCGGGGGTTTACACAGATACGCAGTATTTT. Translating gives CASSLVSGVYTDTQYF.

The CDR3 is CASTWEGRESIQYF. The DNA of the CDR3 is TGTGCCAGCACGTGGGAGGGCCGGGAAAGCATTCAGTACTTC. The V gene is TRBV6-6, the J gene TRBJ2-4; TRBD2 matches at 7 bases. The V segment lost 7 bases and the J segment 9 bases; nucleotides outside the gene matches: 12. This CDR3 has 14 amino acids. CDR1 is MNHNY, CDR2 SVGAGI, per germline (reference sequence).

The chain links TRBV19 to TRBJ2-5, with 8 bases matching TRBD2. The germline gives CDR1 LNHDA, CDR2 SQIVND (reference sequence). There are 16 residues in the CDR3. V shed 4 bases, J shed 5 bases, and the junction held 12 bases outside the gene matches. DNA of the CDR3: TGTGCCAGTAGTACACAAAGGGTAGCGGGGAAGGAGACCCAGTACTTC. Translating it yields CASSTQRVAGKETQYF.

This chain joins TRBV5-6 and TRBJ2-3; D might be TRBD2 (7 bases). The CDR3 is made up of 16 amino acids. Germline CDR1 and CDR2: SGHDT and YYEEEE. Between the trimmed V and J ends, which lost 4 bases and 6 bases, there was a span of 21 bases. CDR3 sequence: CASSKPGGGGTDTQYF. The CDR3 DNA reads TGTGCCAGCAGCAAGCCCGGGGGCGGGGGAACGGATACGCAGTATTTT.

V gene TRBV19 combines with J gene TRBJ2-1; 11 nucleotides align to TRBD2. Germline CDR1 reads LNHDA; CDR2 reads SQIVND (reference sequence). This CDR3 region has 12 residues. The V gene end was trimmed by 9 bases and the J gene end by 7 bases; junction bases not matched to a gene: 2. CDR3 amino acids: CARRLAGNEQFF. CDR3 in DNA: TGTGCCAGAAGACTAGCGGGAAATGAGCAGTTCTTC.

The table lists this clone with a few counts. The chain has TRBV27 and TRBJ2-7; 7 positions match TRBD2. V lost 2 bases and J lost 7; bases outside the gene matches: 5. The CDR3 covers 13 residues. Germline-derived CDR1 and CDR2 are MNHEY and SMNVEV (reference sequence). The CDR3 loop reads CASSLRRELEQYF. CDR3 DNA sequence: TGTGCCAGCAGTTTAAGGCGGGAGCTGGAGCAGTACTTC.

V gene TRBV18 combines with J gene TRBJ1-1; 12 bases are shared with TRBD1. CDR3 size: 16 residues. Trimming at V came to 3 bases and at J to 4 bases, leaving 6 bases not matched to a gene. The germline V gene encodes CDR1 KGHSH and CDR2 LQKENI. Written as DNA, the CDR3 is TGTGCCAGCTCACCGTTGGCGGGACAGGGGGCCACTGAAGCTTTCTTT. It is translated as CASSPLAGQGATEAFF.

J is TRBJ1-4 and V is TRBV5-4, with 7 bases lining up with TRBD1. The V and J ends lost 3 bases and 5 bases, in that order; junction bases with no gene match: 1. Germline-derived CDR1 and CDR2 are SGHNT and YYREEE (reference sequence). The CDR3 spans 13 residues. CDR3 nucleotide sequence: TGTGCCAGCAGCTGGGGACAGAATGAAAAACTGTTTTTT. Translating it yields CASSWGQNEKLFF.

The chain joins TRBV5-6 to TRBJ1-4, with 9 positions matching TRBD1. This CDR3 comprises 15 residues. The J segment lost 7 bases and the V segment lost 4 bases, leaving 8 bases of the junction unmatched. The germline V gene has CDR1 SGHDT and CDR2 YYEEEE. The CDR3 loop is CASSLGTGTGEKLFF. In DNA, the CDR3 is TGTGCCAGCAGCCTGGGGACAGGGACGGGTGAAAAACTGTTTTTT.

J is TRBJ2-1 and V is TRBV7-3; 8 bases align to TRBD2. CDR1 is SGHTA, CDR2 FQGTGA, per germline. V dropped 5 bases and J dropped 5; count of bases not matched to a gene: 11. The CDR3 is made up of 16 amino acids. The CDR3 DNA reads TGTGCCAGCAGCGGCCGGGGGGGGCCACGGGACAATGAGCAGTTCTTC. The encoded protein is CASSGRGGPRDNEQFF.

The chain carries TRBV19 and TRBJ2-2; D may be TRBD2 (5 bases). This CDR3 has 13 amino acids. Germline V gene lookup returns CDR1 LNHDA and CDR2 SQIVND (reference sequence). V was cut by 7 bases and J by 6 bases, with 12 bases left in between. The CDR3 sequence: CASISAGAGELFF. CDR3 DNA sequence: TGTGCCAGTATATCGGCCGGGGCCGGGGAGCTGTTTTTT.

Written as DNA, the CDR3 is TGTGCCAGCAGCCCAACAGGACTAGCGGGGGAGGATACGCAGTATTTT. This gives the protein CASSPTGLAGEDTQYF. The V gene is TRBV5-6, the J gene TRBJ2-3; 13 positions match TRBD2. CDR1 SGHDT and CDR2 YYEEEE come from the germline V gene. J was trimmed by 6 bases and V by 4 bases; bases with no gene match: 8. The CDR3 covers 16 residues.

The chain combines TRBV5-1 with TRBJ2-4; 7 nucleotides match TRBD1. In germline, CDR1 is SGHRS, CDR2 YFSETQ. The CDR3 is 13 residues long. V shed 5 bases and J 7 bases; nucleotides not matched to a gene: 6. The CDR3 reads CASSLDRVNIQYF. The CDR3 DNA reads TGCGCCAGCAGTTTAGACAGGGTCAACATTCAGTACTTC.

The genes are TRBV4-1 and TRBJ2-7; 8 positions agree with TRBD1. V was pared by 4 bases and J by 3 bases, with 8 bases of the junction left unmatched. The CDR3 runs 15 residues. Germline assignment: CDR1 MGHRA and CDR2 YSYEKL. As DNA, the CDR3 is TGCGCCAGCAGCCCCCGGACAGGGATTAACTACGAGCAGTACTTC. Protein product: CASSPRTGINYEQYF.

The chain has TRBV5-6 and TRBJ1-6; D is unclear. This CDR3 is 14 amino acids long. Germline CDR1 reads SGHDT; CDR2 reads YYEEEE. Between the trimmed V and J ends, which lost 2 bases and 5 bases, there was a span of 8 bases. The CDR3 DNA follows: TGTGCCAGCAGCTTTGTAACAGATAATTCACCCCTCCACTTT. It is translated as CASSFVTDNSPLHF.

The CDR3 DNA reads as TGTGCCAGCAGCGGGGGAGGGCGGTCTAGCACAGATACGCAGTATTTT. This sequence encodes CASSGGGRSSTDTQYF. The chain combines TRBV2 with TRBJ2-3; 7 bases fit TRBD2. After removal of 6 bases from V and 0 bases from J, the junction contained 9 bases not matched to a gene. The CDR3 loop spans 16 amino acids. Germline CDR1 SNHLY, CDR2 FYNNEI.

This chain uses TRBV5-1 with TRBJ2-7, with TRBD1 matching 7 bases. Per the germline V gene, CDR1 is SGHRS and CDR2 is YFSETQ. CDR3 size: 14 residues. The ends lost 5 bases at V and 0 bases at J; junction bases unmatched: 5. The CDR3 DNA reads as TGCGCCAGCAGTCCGGGACAGAACTCCTACGAGCAGTACTTC. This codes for CASSPGQNSYEQYF.

The CDR3 DNA reads TGCGCCAGCAGCGGGACCGGGACAGGCTCTGGAAACACCATATATTTT. It encodes CASSGTGTGSGNTIYF. The J gene is TRBJ1-3, the V gene TRBV5-1; the match to TRBD1 covers 8 bases. The V gene end was trimmed by 4 bases and the J gene end by 0 bases; junction bases not matched to a gene: 6. CDR1 and CDR2 (germline): SGHRS, YFSETQ. This CDR3 is built from 16 residues.

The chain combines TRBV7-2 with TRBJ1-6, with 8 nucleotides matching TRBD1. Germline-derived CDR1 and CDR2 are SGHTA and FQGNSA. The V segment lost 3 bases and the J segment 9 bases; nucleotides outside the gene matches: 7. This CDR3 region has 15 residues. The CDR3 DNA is TGTGCCAGCAGCTTTCAGGGGGCCAGAGGTTCACCCCTCCACTTT. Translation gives CASSFQGARGSPLHF.

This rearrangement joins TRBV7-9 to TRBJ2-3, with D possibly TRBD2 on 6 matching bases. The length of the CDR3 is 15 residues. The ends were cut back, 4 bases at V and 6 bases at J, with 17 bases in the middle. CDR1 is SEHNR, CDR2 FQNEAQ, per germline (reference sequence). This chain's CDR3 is CASSSGSLEADTQYF. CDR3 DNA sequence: TGTGCCAGCAGCTCCGGGAGCTTAGAGGCGGATACGCAGTATTTT.

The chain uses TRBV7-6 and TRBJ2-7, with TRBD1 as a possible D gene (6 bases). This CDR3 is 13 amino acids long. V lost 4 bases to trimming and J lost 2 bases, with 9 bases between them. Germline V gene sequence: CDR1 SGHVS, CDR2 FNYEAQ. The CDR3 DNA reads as TGTGCCAGCAGCTCACAGGGACCCTACGAGCAGTACTTC. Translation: CASSSQGPYEQYF.

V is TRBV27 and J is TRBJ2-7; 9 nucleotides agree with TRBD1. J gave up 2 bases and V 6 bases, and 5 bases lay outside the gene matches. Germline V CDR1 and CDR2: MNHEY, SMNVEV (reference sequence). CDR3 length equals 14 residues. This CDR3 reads CASRGTGSAYEQYF. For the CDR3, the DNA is TGTGCCAGCAGGGGGACAGGGTCGGCCTACGAGCAGTACTTC.

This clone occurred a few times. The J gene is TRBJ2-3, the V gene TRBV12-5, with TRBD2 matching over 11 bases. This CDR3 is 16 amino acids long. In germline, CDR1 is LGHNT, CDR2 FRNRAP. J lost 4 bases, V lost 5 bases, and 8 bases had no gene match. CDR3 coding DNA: TGTGCTAGTGGTCCGGTACTAGCGGGAGAGGCAGATACGCAGTATTTT. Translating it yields CASGPVLAGEADTQYF.